These 13 T cell receptor beta chains came from one sample sequenced in a study of T cell responses to AZD1222 COVID-19 vaccine. The protocol was immunoSEQ multiplex PCR, while the TCRdb copy is restricted to in-frame clones and leaves out a portion. The sample includes approximately 150,000 clones, 75% to 90% seen only once; the top ten take 1.5% to 2%. The sequences come from peripheral blood, collected 28 days after the second AZD1222 dose. The receptor source for this set is an adult who received the AZD1222 COVID-19 vaccine.

CDR3 in amino acids: CASRVGDGISGANVLTF. Here the CDR3 DNA reads TGTGCCAGCAGGGTCGGGGACGGCATCTCTGGGGCCAACGTCCTGACTTTC. The chain has TRBV28 and TRBJ2-6, with D perhaps TRBD1 or TRBD2 (5 bases each). CDR1 is MDHEN and CDR2 is SYDVKM in the germline V gene. The V gene lost 6 bases and the J gene lost 0 bases, with 15 bases spanning the gap. The CDR3 totals 17 residues. Full variable domain (missing parts from reference TRBV28 and TRBJ2-6): DVKVTQSSRYLVKRTGEKVFLECVQDMDHENMFWYRQDPGLGLRLIYFSYDVKMKEKGDIPEGYSVSREKKERFSLILESASTNQTSMYLCASRVGDGISGANVLTFGAGSRLTVL.

The gene calls are TRBV5-1 and TRBJ1-2; no definite D call. V dropped 0 bases and J dropped 4 bases, with 13 bases sitting between them. CDR1 is SGHRS and CDR2 is YFSETQ in the germline V gene. The CDR3 sequence is 15 residues long. CDR3 nucleotide sequence: TGCGCCAGCAGCTTGGCCCCGGGGTCAGCCTATGGCTACACCTTC. Translated: CASSLAPGSAYGYTF.

Only a few counts were recorded for this clone. J is TRBJ1-5 and V is TRBV18; 8 bases map to TRBD1. V shed 5 bases, J shed 5 bases, and the junction held 8 bases outside the gene matches. The V gene's germline CDR1 is KGHSH and CDR2 LQKENI. The CDR3 runs to 15 residues. CDR3 in amino acids: CASSFDQGAHQPQHF. The DNA of the CDR3 is TGTGCCAGCTCATTCGATCAGGGGGCACATCAGCCCCAGCATTTT.

The rearrangement joins TRBV28 to TRBJ2-1; 7 bases line up with TRBD2. This CDR3 spans 11 amino acids. Germline V gives CDR1 MDHEN, CDR2 SYDVKM. V shed 5 bases, J shed 8 bases, and the junction held 0 bases outside the gene matches. The CDR3 protein is CASSLADEQFF. In DNA form, the CDR3 reads TGTGCCAGCAGTCTAGCGGATGAGCAGTTCTTC.

The chain couples TRBV12-3 or TRBV12-4 to TRBJ1-1, with D unclear. The CDR3 sequence is 12 residues long. Trimming took off 7 bases at V and 11 bases at J, with 17 bases between the two ends. CDR3 loop: CASNDGPPMAFF. The CDR3 DNA sequence: TGTGCCAGCAATGACGGACCGCCCATGGCTTTCTTT.

The chain carries TRBV19 and TRBJ1-2; perhaps TRBD1 as D (6 bases). The CDR3 runs 14 residues. The germline gives CDR1 LNHDA, CDR2 SQIVND (reference sequence). Trimming took 6 bases from V and 4 from J, leaving 15 bases between them. Here the CDR3 DNA reads TGTGCCAGTAGAACAGGGCCCGCGAGCTATGGCTACACCTTC. Its protein product is CASRTGPASYGYTF.

J is TRBJ1-1 and V is TRBV6-4; no clear D gene. The CDR3 spans 13 residues. Germline V gene data show CDR1 as MRHNA and CDR2 as SNTAGT. V shed 3 bases and J shed 0 bases, with 5 bases lying between them. The CDR3 DNA sequence: TGTGCCAGCAGTGAAGATGTGAACACTGAAGCTTTCTTT. This gives the protein CASSEDVNTEAFF.

In this sample, this clone turned up a few times. This chain uses TRBV30 with TRBJ1-6; TRBD1 aligns across 8 bases. V trimming: 1 base; J trimming: 6 bases; junction bases outside the gene matches: 5. The germline CDR1 and CDR2 sequences are GTSNPN and SVGIG (reference sequence). CDR3 length: 15 amino acids. This CDR3 reads CAWSGTGIFNSPLHF. The CDR3 nucleotides are TGTGCCTGGAGTGGGACAGGGATCTTTAATTCACCCCTCCACTTT.

On this clone itself: The sample has other DNA sequences that encode this CDR3 too. The V gene is TRBV7-9, the J gene TRBJ1-1; D gene ambiguous. Between the trimmed V and J ends, which lost 1 base and 6 bases, there was a span of 3 bases. In germline, CDR1 is SEHNR, CDR2 FQNEAQ (reference sequence). The CDR3 runs 11 residues. Here the CDR3 reads CASSLVAEAFF. CDR3 nucleotide sequence: TGTGCCAGCAGCTTAGTCGCTGAAGCTTTCTTT.

This clone was picked up one time. The V call is TRBV6-2 or TRBV6-3, the J call TRBJ1-1; 8 bases fit TRBD1. CDR3 length equals 14 residues. Germline V gene sequence: CDR1 MNHEY, CDR2 SVGEGT. Trimming removed 4 bases from V and 5 bases from J; junction bases left unmatched: 6. In DNA, the CDR3 is TGTGCCAGCAGTTTCGACAGGGGAGGGACTGAAGCTTTCTTT. Protein: CASSFDRGGTEAFF.

This clone was counted between two and nine times. The CDR3 nucleotides read TGTGCCAGCAGTCCAGATGTTTGGCCTTTTCGGGACGAGCAGTACTTC. As protein: CASSPDVWPFRDEQYF. The rearrangement uses TRBV6-2 or TRBV6-3 and TRBJ2-7; D gene uncertain. The germline V gene has CDR1 MNHEY and CDR2 SVGEGT. V was trimmed by 5 bases and J by 5 bases, leaving 22 bases between them. The CDR3 covers 16 residues.

CDR3 sequence: CASSPFDGNQPQHF. The DNA of the CDR3 is TGTGCCAGCTCACCCTTTGACGGTAATCAGCCCCAGCATTTT. The rearrangement uses TRBV18 and TRBJ1-5; no definite D call. The V and J ends lost 3 bases and 4 bases respectively, with 10 bases between them. The CDR3 has 14 amino acids. CDR1 and CDR2 from the germline V gene are KGHSH and LQKENI.

CDR3 sequence (DNA): TGTGCCAGCAGTTTTGGGACAGGGGACGAGCAGTACTTC. As protein: CASSFGTGDEQYF. V and J are TRBV27 and TRBJ2-7; 10 nucleotides line up with TRBD1. The ends lost 3 bases at V and 5 bases at J; junction bases unmatched: 1. The length of the CDR3 is 13 residues. Germline V CDR1 and CDR2: MNHEY, SMNVEV (reference sequence).